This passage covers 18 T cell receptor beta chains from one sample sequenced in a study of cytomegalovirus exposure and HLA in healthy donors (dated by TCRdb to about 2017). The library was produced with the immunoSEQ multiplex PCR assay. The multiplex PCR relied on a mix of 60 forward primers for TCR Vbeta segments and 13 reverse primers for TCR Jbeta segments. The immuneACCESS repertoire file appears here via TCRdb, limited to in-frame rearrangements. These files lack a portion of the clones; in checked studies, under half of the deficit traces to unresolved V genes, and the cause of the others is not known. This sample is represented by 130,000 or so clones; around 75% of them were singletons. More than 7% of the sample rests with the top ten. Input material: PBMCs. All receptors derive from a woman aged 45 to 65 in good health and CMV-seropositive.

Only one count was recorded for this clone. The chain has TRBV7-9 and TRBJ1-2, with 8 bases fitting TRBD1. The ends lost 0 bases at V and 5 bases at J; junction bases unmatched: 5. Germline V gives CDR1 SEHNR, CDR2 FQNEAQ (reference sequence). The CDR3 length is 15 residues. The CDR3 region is CASSLAGTGGYGYTF. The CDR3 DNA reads TGTGCCAGCAGCTTAGCGGGCACAGGGGGTTATGGCTACACCTTC. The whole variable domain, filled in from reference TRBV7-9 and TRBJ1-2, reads DTGVSQNPRHKITKRGQNVTFRCDPISEHNRLYWYRQTLGQGPEFLTYFQNEAQLEKSRLLSDRFSAERPKGSFSTLEIQRTEQGDSAMYLCASSLAGTGGYGYTFGSGTRLTVV.

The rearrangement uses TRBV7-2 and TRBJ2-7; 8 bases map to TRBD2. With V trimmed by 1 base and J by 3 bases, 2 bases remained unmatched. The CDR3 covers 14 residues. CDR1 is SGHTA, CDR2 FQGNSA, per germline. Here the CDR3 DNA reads TGTGCCAGCAGCTTAGTGAGCGGGAGCTACGAGCAGTACTTC. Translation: CASSLVSGSYEQYF.

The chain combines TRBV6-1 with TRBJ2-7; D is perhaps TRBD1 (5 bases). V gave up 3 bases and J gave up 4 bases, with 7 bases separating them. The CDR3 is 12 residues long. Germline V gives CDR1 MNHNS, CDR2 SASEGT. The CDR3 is CASSDSGYEQYF. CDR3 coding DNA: TGTGCCAGCAGTGATTCAGGGTACGAGCAGTACTTC.

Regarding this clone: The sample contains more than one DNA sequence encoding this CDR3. As DNA, the CDR3 is TGTGCCAGCAGGGAACAGGGATACTATGGCTACACCTTC. Its translation is CASREQGYYGYTF. This chain connects TRBV2 to TRBJ1-2; D perhaps matches TRBD1 (6 bases). Germline V gene lookup returns CDR1 SNHLY and CDR2 FYNNEI. The CDR3 covers 13 residues. Trimming removed 6 bases from V and 3 bases from J, with 11 bases in between.

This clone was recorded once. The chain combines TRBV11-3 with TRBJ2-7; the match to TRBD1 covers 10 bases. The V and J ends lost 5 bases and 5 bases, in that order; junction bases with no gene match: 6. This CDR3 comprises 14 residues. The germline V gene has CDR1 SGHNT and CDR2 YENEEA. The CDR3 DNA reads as TGTGCCAGCAGCCTGGGACAGGGGCCAAACGAGCAGTACTTC. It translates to CASSLGQGPNEQYF. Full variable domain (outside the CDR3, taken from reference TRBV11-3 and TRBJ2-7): EAGVVQSPRYKIIEKKQPVAFWCNPISGHNTLYWYLQNLGQGPELLIRYENEEAVDDSQLPKDRFSAERLKGVDSTLKIQPAELGDSAVYLCASSLGQGPNEQYFGPGTRLTVT.

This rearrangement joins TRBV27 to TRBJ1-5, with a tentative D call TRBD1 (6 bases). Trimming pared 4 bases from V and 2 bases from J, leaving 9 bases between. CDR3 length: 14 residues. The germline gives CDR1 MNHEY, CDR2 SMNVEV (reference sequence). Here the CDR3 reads CASSSDRRNQPQHF. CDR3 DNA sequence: TGTGCCAGCAGTTCCGACAGGCGCAATCAGCCCCAGCATTTT.

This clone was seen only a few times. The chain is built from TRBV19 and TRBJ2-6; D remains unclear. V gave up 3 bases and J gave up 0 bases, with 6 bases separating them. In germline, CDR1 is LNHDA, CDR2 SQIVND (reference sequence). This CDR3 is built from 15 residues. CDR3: CASSISGSGANVLTF. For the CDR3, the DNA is TGTGCCAGTAGTATCAGTGGCTCTGGGGCCAACGTCCTGACTTTC.

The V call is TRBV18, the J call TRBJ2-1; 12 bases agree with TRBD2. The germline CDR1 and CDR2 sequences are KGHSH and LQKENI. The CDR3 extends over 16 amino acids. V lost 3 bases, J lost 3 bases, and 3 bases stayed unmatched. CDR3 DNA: TGTGCCAGCTCACCGGCTAGCGGGGGGGACTACAATGAGCAGTTCTTC. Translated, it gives CASSPASGGDYNEQFF.

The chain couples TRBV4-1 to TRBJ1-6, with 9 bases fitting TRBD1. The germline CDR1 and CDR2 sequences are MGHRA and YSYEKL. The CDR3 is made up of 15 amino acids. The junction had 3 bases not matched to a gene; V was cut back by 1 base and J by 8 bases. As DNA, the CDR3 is TGCGCCAGCAGCCAAGGGGGACAGGGAGATTCACCCCTCCACTTT. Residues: CASSQGGQGDSPLHF.

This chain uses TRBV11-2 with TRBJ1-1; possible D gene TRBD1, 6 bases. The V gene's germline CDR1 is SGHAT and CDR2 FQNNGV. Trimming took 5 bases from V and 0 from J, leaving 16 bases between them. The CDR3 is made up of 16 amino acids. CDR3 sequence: CASSPSAGVMNTEAFF. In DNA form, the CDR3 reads TGTGCCAGCAGCCCATCTGCAGGGGTCATGAACACTGAAGCTTTCTTT.

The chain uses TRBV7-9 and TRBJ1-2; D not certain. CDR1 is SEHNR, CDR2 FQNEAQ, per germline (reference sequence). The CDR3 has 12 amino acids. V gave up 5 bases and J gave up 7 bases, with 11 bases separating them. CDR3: CASSPQISGYTF. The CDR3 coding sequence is TGTGCCAGCAGCCCCCAGATCAGTGGCTACACCTTC.

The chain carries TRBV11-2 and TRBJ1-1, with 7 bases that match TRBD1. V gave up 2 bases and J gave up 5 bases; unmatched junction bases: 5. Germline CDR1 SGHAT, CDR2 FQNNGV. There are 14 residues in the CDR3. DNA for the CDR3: TGTGCCAGCAGCTTATCACAGGGGCGGACTGAAGCTTTCTTT. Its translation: CASSLSQGRTEAFF.

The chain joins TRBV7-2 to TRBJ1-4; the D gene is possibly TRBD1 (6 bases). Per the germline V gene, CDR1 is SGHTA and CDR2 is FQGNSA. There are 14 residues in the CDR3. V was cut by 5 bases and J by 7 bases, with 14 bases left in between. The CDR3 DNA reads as TGTGCCAGCAGCGTAGGGGGAGGGGGTGAAAAACTGTTTTTT. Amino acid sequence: CASSVGGGGEKLFF.

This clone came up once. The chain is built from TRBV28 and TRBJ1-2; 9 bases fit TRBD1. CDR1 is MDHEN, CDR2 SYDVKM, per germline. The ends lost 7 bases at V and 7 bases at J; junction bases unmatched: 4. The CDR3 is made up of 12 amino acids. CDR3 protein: CASKQGAGGYTF. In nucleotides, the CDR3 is TGTGCCAGCAAACAGGGGGCGGGTGGCTACACCTTC.

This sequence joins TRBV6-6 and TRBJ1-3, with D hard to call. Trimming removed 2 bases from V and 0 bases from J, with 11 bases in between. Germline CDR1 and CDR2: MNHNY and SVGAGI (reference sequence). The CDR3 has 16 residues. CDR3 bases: TGTGCCAGCAGTTACGTCCGGGGTAACTCTGGAAACACCATATATTTT. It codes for CASSYVRGNSGNTIYF.

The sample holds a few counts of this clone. This CDR3 is CASTLSGTNLNSYNEQFF. CDR3 nucleotide sequence: TGTGCCAGCACCCTATCCGGGACTAACCTCAACTCCTACAATGAGCAGTTCTTC. This chain joins TRBV27 and TRBJ2-1; TRBD2 aligns across 7 bases. Trimming removed 7 bases from V and 0 bases from J; junction bases left unmatched: 15. The CDR3 is 18 residues long. The germline V gene encodes CDR1 MNHEY and CDR2 SMNVEV (reference sequence).

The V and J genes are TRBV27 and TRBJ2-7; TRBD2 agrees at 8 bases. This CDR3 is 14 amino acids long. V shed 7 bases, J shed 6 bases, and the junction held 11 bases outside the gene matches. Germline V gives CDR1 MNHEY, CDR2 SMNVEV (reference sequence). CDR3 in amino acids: CASTPGGPGGEQYF. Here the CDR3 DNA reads TGTGCCAGCACCCCGGGAGGGCCTGGGGGCGAGCAGTACTTC.

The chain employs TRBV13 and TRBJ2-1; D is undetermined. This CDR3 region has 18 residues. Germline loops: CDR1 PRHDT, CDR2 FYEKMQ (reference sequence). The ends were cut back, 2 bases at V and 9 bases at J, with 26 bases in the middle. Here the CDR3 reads CASSLSRPAGGADSEQFF. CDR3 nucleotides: TGTGCCAGCAGCTTATCCCGACCCGCCGGCGGTGCCGATAGTGAGCAGTTCTTC. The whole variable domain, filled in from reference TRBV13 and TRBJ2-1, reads AAGVIQSPRHLIKEKRETATLKCYPIPRHDTVYWYQQGPGQDPQFLISFYEKMQSDKGSIPDRFSAQQFSDYHSELNMSSLELGDSALYFCASSLSRPAGGADSEQFFGPGTRLTVL.